This T cell receptor (beta chain) was captured in a study of technical replicates of blood from several donors. In this sample, this clone turned up once. Germline V gives CDR1 SGHTA, CDR2 FQGTGA. The CDR3 contains 14 residues. With 1 base removed from V and 5 bases from J, the gap between germline ends came to 12 bases. Repertoires were generated with immunoSEQ multiplex PCR, while TCRdb's copy carries only in-frame clones and drops some. The table lists over 50,000 clones, 80% to 95% of them singletons, with roughly 4.3% in the top ten. The chain is built from TRBV7-3 and TRBJ2-7, with D maybe TRBD2 (6 bases). The sequence came from a human donor in good health. Some clones in this sample may be carry-over from other donors' samples. Material for sequencing was PBMCs. CDR3 sequence: CASSLIAGPNEQYF. The DNA of the CDR3 is TGTGCCAGCAGCTTAATTGCGGGACCCAACGAGCAGTACTTC.